A single sample is the source of the 18 T cell receptor beta chains below, sequenced in a study of blood T cell repertoires in COVID-19. Generated by immunoSEQ multiplex PCR, the TCRdb table keeps only in-frame clones and is missing some. The sample holds more than 250,000 clones; around 86% are singletons and the top ten take 1%. Material for sequencing was peripheral blood. These receptors all stem from a man over 45 with active or convalescent COVID-19.

The V call is TRBV18, the J call TRBJ2-6, with 9 bases matching TRBD2. This CDR3 has 15 amino acids. With 3 bases clipped from V and 4 bases from J, the junction kept 1 base outside the gene matches. Germline loops: CDR1 KGHSH, CDR2 LQKENI. Here the CDR3 reads CASSPGLAGANVLTF. The CDR3 DNA reads as TGTGCCAGCTCACCGGGACTAGCCGGGGCCAACGTCCTGACTTTC.

The chain uses TRBV3-1 (or the pseudogene TRBV3-2) and TRBJ2-1; D gene uncertain. The CDR3 extends over 13 amino acids. Between the trimmed V and J ends, which lost 1 base and 6 bases, there was a span of 7 bases. Per germline, CDR1 LGHDT and CDR2 YNNKEL (reference sequence). The CDR3 DNA reads TGTGCCAGCAGCCAAGGGAGTGGCAATGAGCAGTTCTTC. Protein product: CASSQGSGNEQFF.

For the CDR3, the DNA is TGTGCCAGCAGCTTCGACACTAGCAATCAGCCCCAGCATTTT. Its translation: CASSFDTSNQPQHF. The chain employs TRBV7-9 and TRBJ1-5; no firm D call. The ends were cut back, 3 bases at V and 0 bases at J, with 6 bases in the middle. Germline CDR1 and CDR2: SEHNR and FQNEAQ (reference sequence). This CDR3 has 14 residues.

The genes are TRBV27 and TRBJ1-6; maybe TRBD1 (6 bases). V lost 1 base and J lost 14, with 24 bases in between. This CDR3 contains 17 residues. Germline V lookup: CDR1 MNHEY, CDR2 SMNVEV (reference sequence). CDR3 in DNA: TGTGCCAGCAGTTTATTTGGGTTGGACAGCCCGGGGAGGGCCCTCCACTTT. This translates into CASSLFGLDSPGRALHF.

The V and J genes are TRBV27 and TRBJ1-2, with a weak D call TRBD1 (5 bases). This CDR3 contains 17 residues. Between the trimmed V and J ends, which lost 4 bases and 1 base, there was a span of 19 bases. The germline V gene has CDR1 MNHEY and CDR2 SMNVEV (reference sequence). As DNA, the CDR3 is TGTGCCAGCAGTTCTCGTTGGGGCCAGTCCAGTAACTATGGCTACACCTTC. The encoded protein is CASSSRWGQSSNYGYTF.

This chain links TRBV6-5 with TRBJ1-2; 9 nucleotides line up with TRBD1. This CDR3 has 14 residues. V gave up 6 bases and J gave up 2 bases; unmatched junction bases: 4. From germline, CDR1 is MNHEY and CDR2 SVGAGI. The chain's CDR3 is CASRGTGRNYGYTF. The CDR3 nucleotides read TGTGCCAGCAGGGGGACAGGGCGAAACTATGGCTACACCTTC.

In DNA form, the CDR3 reads TGTGCCAGCAGTTCTAGCGGGAGTAGGCATGAGCAGTTCTTC. This gives the protein CASSSSGSRHEQFF. The rearrangement links TRBV11-2 to TRBJ2-1; 10 bases line up with TRBD2. Germline values: CDR1 SGHAT, CDR2 FQNNGV. The trim removed 6 bases at V and 8 bases at J, leaving 7 bases unmatched. The CDR3 is 14 residues long.

The chain couples TRBV5-1 to TRBJ2-2; 7 nucleotides align to TRBD1. CDR3 size: 15 residues. From germline, CDR1 is SGHRS and CDR2 YFSETQ. Losses at the gene ends were 4 bases for V and 0 bases for J; bases not matched to a gene: 3. The CDR3, as DNA: TGCGCCAGCAGCCCGGGACAGCCGAACACCGGGGAGCTGTTTTTT. It is translated as CASSPGQPNTGELFF.

This clone occurred once. This chain links TRBV10-1 with TRBJ1-4; maybe TRBD1 (6 bases). This CDR3 region has 17 residues. CDR1 is WNHNN and CDR2 is SYGVQD in the germline V gene (reference sequence). V was trimmed by 6 bases and J by 8 bases, leaving 25 bases between them. The chain's CDR3 is CASSVSLRPPGGEKLFF. In nucleotides, the CDR3 is TGCGCCAGCAGCGTTAGCCTGAGGCCTCCTGGGGGCGAAAAACTGTTTTTT.

V gene TRBV10-1 combines with J gene TRBJ1-1; D is unclear. Germline assignment: CDR1 WNHNN and CDR2 SYGVQD (reference sequence). This CDR3 comprises 20 residues. Trimming pared 2 bases from V and 1 base from J, leaving 26 bases between. The CDR3 DNA sequence: TGCGCCAGCAGTGAGCCGACCCCCGGGAGGGTCCTCCCGGGGAACACTGAAGCTTTCTTT. It specifies CASSEPTPGRVLPGNTEAFF.

The chain has TRBV11-2 and TRBJ2-1; 10 bases fit TRBD2. This CDR3 has 15 amino acids. Trimming removed 4 bases from V and 2 bases from J; junction bases left unmatched: 2. CDR1 is SGHAT and CDR2 is FQNNGV in the germline V gene. In DNA form, the CDR3 reads TGTGCCAGCAGCTCACTAGCGGGGCCCTACAATGAGCAGTTCTTC. Translated: CASSSLAGPYNEQFF. The full variable domain, completed using reference TRBV11-2 and TRBJ2-1, is EAGVAQSPRYKIIEKRQSVAFWCNPISGHATLYWYQQILGQGPKLLIQFQNNGVVDDSQLPKDRFSAERLKGVDSTLKIQPAKLEDSAVYLCASSSLAGPYNEQFFGPGTRLTVL.

This clone was detected once. V and J are TRBV2 and TRBJ2-1; D remains unclear. Trimming removed 6 bases from V and 6 bases from J, with 18 bases in between. Germline V lookup: CDR1 SNHLY, CDR2 FYNNEI. The CDR3 contains 15 residues. The CDR3 DNA sequence: TGTGCCAGCAGCGCTCAGTCTGTCCGAGGCAATGAGCAGTTCTTC. Amino acids: CASSAQSVRGNEQFF.

This chain joins TRBV28 and TRBJ1-2; maybe TRBD1 (6 bases). The CDR3 extends over 15 amino acids. With 6 bases removed from V and 7 bases from J, the gap between germline ends came to 21 bases. Looked up from germline, CDR1 is MDHEN and CDR2 is SYDVKM. The CDR3 loop is CASSLEFGGAGGYTF. For the CDR3, the DNA is TGTGCCAGCAGCCTTGAGTTTGGGGGCGCGGGTGGCTACACCTTC.

The chain's CDR3 is CASQPPMNTEAFF. The CDR3 DNA reads TGTGCCAGCCAACCACCTATGAACACTGAAGCTTTCTTT. The chain links TRBV6-5 to TRBJ1-1; D ambiguous. With 8 bases removed from V and 0 bases from J, the gap between germline ends came to 10 bases. Germline V gene data show CDR1 as MNHEY and CDR2 as SVGAGI. The CDR3 has 13 residues.

The V call is TRBV9, the J call TRBJ1-4; D unresolved. V was cut by 0 bases and J by 4 bases, with 10 bases left in between. This CDR3 is built from 15 residues. CDR1 and CDR2 (germline): SGDLS, YYNGEE. This chain's CDR3 is CASSVGVASNEKLFF. The DNA of the CDR3 is TGTGCCAGCAGCGTAGGAGTAGCCAGTAATGAAAAACTGTTTTTT.

The V call is TRBV7-9, the J call TRBJ2-6; no clear D. Germline V gene data show CDR1 as SEHNR and CDR2 as FQNEAQ (reference sequence). This CDR3 contains 15 residues. V lost 3 bases and J 0 bases, leaving 6 bases between the germline ends. The CDR3 loop is CASSFPRSGANVLTF. The DNA of the CDR3 is TGTGCCAGCAGCTTTCCTCGCTCTGGGGCCAACGTCCTGACTTTC.

The chain joins TRBV6-5 to TRBJ1-1; D uncertain. CDR1 MNHEY and CDR2 SVGAGI come from the germline V gene. Trimming removed 5 bases at V and 2 bases at J, with 9 bases between. The CDR3 runs 13 residues. For the CDR3, the DNA is TGTGCCAGCAGTACCACAGCTAACACTGAAGCTTTCTTT. Translating it yields CASSTTANTEAFF.

This sequence joins TRBV19 and TRBJ1-5, with D hard to call. V was shortened by 3 bases and J by 4 bases, with 16 bases between the two germline ends. This CDR3 spans 16 amino acids. The germline gives CDR1 LNHDA, CDR2 SQIVND (reference sequence). The chain's CDR3 is CASSIQGGQLNQPQHF. The CDR3 DNA is TGTGCCAGTAGTATCCAAGGTGGGCAGCTAAATCAGCCCCAGCATTTT.